This T cell receptor (beta chain) is drawn from a study of CD4 T cells in relation to SARS-CoV-2 and coronaviruses. Study at large: Controls used an HIV-1 Nef peptide pool or no peptide. Overall study findings and caveats: Crossreactivity was assessed only for spike protein, not other viral proteins. Around two thirds of donors had memory CD4+ clonotypes crossrecognizing SARS-CoV-2 and common cold coronavirus spike.

Sequencing was performed with immunoSEQ multiplex PCR; in TCRdb, only in-frame clones are kept and a portion is missing. The data hold about 20,000 clones, with approximately 68% observed a single time. Regarding this clone: No antigen is known for it.

The CDR3 runs to 15 residues. Germline V gene sequence: CDR1 KGHSH, CDR2 LQKENI. V lost 5 bases to trimming and J lost 5 bases, with 15 bases between them. The unexposed donors gave CD4+ T cells in 2011-2018, prior to COVID-19. CD4+ T cells were isolated from the cells after more than nine days of culture. Cultures held under 2.5 million PBMCs per well with roughly 10 IU/ml IL-2. The chain couples TRBV18 to TRBJ1-4; the D gene is possibly TRBD1 (6 bases). The sequenced material came from CD4+ T cells from PBMCs, cultured in vitro. This sequence originates from a human donor in good health. CDR3 protein: CASSVSTGQNEKLFF. In DNA form, the CDR3 reads TGTGCCAGCTCAGTTTCGACAGGCCAGAATGAAAAACTGTTTTTT.